The 4 T cell receptor beta chains listed next were all sequenced from one sample in a study of cytomegalovirus exposure and HLA in healthy donors. Researchers ran the PCR with 60 Vbeta and 13 Jbeta primers. Using immunoSEQ multiplex PCR, the repertoire was profiled, and TCRdb retains in-frame clones only, with some absent. There are 150,000 to 200,000 clones in the sample; over 70% occur only once, and 6% to 8% lies in the top ten. The sample consisted of PBMCs. The origin of the receptors is a male donor in good health and CMV-seropositive.

A word on this clone: The junction departs from germline at one end; a sequencing error may be responsible. The CDR3: CASSLAQGSGSNEQFF. The CDR3 bases are TGTGCTAGCAGCTTAGCGCAGGGTAGCGGGTCGAATGAGCAGTTCTTC. The chain has TRBV7-7 and TRBJ2-1; 7 bases are shared with TRBD2. The CDR3 covers 16 residues. Looked up from germline, CDR1 is SSHAT and CDR2 is FNYEAQ (reference sequence).

The chain employs TRBV7-9 and TRBJ1-3; 8 bases fit TRBD1. V trimming: 7 bases; J trimming: 5 bases; junction bases outside the gene matches: 13. Germline values: CDR1 SEHNR, CDR2 FQNEAQ (reference sequence). The CDR3 sequence is 16 residues long. CDR3 bases: TGTGCCAGCATCCCTCCCTCGGACAGGGAAAGAAACACCATATATTTT. This codes for CASIPPSDRERNTIYF.

V gene TRBV13 combines with J gene TRBJ2-3, with TRBD2 matching over 9 bases. Unmatched junction bases numbered 9, after V lost 6 bases and J lost 2 bases. CDR3 length: 16 amino acids. Germline V gene data show CDR1 as PRHDT and CDR2 as FYEKMQ (reference sequence). CDR3 bases: TGTGCCAGCAGACCTAGCGGGGCCGCAAACACAGATACGCAGTATTTT. It translates to CASRPSGAANTDTQYF.

The gene calls are TRBV27 and TRBJ1-6; D is unclear. The germline V gene has CDR1 MNHEY and CDR2 SMNVEV (reference sequence). Trimming stripped 3 bases from V and 9 bases from J, with 15 bases between. The CDR3 has 15 residues. Written as DNA, the CDR3 is TGTGCCAGCAGTTTTCCCGGGAAGGGAATTTCACCCCTCCACTTT. It encodes CASSFPGKGISPLHF.